This T cell receptor beta chain originates from a study of blood T cell repertoires in COVID-19. About the study: Acute and convalescent COVID-19 specimens originated in the United States, Italy and Spain. T cells, B-cell-depleted T cells, or PBMCs supplied cDNA or gDNA.

Authors' methods: Quantification of nucleated cells was approximated via reference gene primer amplification. Here immunoSEQ multiplex PCR was the method, and the copy in TCRdb shows in-frame clones only, minus some. V and J calls and clone size are given by that table; D and trimming were obtained from the DNA. The sample has around 76,000 clones, about 89% seen once. The CDR3 runs to 17 residues. With 4 bases clipped from V and 0 bases from J, the junction kept 4 bases outside the gene matches. Looked up from germline, CDR1 is SEHNR and CDR2 is FQNEAQ (reference sequence). Sequenced material: peripheral blood. The TCR was taken from a man aged 60-69 years with acute or convalescent COVID-19. The chain couples TRBV7-9 to TRBJ2-6; 9 nucleotides match TRBD1. CDR3 in amino acids: CASSYGQGNSGANVLTF. The DNA for the CDR3 is TGTGCCAGCAGCTACGGACAGGGGAACTCTGGGGCCAACGTCCTGACTTTC.